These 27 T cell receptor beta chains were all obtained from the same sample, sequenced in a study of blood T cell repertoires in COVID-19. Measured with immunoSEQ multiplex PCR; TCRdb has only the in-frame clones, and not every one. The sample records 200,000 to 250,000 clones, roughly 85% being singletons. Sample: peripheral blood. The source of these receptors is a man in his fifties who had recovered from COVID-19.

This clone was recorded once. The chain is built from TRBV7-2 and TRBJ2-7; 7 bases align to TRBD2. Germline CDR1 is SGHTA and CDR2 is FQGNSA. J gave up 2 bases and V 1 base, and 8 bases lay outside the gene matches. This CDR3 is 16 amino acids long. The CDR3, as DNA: TGTGCCAGCAGCTTAGGGGATAGCGGGTCCGCCTACGAGCAGTACTTC. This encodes CASSLGDSGSAYEQYF.

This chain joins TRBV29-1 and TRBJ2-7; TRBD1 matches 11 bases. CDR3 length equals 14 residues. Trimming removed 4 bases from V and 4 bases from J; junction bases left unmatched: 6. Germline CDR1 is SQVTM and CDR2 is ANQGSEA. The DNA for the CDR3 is TGCAGCGTTGCGGTGGACAGGGGGCAATACGAGCAGTACTTC. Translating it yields CSVAVDRGQYEQYF.

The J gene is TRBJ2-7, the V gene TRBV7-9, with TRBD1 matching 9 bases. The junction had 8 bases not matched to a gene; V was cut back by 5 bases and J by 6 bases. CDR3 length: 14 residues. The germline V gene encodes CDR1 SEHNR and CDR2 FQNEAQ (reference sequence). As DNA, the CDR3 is TGTGCCAGCAGCCTCCCGGGACAGGGAATCGAGCAGTACTTC. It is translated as CASSLPGQGIEQYF.

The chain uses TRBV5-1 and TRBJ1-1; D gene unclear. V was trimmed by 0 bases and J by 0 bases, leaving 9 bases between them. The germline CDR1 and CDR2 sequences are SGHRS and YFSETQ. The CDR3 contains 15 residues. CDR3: CASSLESTMNTEAFF. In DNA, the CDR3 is TGCGCCAGCAGCTTGGAATCTACGATGAACACTGAAGCTTTCTTT.

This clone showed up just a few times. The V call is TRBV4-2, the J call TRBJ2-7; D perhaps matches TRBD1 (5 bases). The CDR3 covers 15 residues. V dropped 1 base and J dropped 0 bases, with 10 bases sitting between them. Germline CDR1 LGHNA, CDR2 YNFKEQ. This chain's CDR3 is CASSQVEDISYEQYF. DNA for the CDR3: TGTGCCAGCAGCCAAGTAGAGGACATCTCCTACGAGCAGTACTTC.

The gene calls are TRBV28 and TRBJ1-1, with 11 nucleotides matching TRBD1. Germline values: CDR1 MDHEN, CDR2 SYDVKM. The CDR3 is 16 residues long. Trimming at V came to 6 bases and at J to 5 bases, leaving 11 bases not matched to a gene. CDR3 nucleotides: TGTGCCAGCAGACCTCCCGGACAGGGGGCGCGGACTGAAGCTTTCTTT. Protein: CASRPPGQGARTEAFF.

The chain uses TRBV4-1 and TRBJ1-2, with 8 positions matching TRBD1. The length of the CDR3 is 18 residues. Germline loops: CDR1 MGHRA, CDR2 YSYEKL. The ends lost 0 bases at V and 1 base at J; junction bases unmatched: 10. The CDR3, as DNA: TGCGCCAGCAGCCAAGAAGGGGTCGGCGGACAGGGTAACTATGGCTACACCTTC. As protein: CASSQEGVGGQGNYGYTF.

The CDR3 protein is CASSRSIVGGRASDTQYF. CDR3 coding DNA: TGTGCCAGCAGTCGGTCTATCGTGGGCGGGAGGGCATCAGATACGCAGTATTTT. The chain uses TRBV27 and TRBJ2-3, with TRBD2 matching 9 bases. CDR3 length: 18 amino acids. Trimming cost V 5 bases and J 4 bases; bases outside gene matches: 16. CDR1 and CDR2 (germline): MNHEY, SMNVEV (reference sequence).

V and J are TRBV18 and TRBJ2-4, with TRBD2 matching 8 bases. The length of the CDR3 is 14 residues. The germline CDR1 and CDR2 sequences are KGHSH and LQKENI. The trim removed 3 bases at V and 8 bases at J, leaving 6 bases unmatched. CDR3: CASSPSGGNDIQYF. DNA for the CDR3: TGTGCCAGCTCACCGAGCGGGGGTAACGACATTCAGTACTTC.

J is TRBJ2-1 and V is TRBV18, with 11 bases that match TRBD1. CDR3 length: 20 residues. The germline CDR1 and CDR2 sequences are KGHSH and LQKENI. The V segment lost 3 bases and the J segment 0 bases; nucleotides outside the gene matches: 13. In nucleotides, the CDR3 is TGTGCCAGCTCACCCCTCCGGACAGGGGGCGCGGTTAGCTCCTACAATGAGCAGTTCTTC. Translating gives CASSPLRTGGAVSSYNEQFF.

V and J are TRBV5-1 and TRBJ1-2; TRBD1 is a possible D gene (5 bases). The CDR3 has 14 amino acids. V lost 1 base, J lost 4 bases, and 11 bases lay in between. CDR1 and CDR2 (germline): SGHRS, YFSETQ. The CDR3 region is CASSLQQGSYGYTF. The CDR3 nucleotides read TGCGCCAGCAGCTTGCAGCAGGGCAGCTATGGCTACACCTTC.

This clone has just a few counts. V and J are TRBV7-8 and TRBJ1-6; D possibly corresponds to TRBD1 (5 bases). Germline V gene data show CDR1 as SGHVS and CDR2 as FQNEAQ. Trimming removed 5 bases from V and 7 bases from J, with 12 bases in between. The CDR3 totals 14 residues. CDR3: CASSRRVGNSPLHF. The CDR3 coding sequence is TGTGCCAGCAGCCGCAGGGTAGGGAATTCACCCCTCCACTTT. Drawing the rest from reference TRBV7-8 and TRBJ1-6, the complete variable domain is GAGVSQSPRYKVAKRGQDVALRCDPISGHVSLFWYQQALGQGPEFLTYFQNEAQLDKSGLPSDRFFAERPEGSVSTLKIQRTQQEDSAVYLCASSRRVGNSPLHFGNGTRLTVT.

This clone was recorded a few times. As DNA, the CDR3 is TGCGCCAGCAGCTTGGAACTAGTAAATGAGCAGTTCTTC. Amino acids: CASSLELVNEQFF. This chain joins TRBV5-1 and TRBJ2-1, with D maybe TRBD2 (5 bases). Germline-derived CDR1 and CDR2 are SGHRS and YFSETQ. The V and J ends lost 0 bases and 7 bases respectively, with 8 bases between them. CDR3 size: 13 residues.

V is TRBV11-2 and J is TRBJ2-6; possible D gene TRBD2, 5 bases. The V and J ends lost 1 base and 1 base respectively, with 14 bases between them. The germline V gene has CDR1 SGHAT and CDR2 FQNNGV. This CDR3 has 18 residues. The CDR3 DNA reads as TGTGCCAGCAGCTTAGTGGGCGTTAGGGAGTCTGGGGCCAACGTCCTGACTTTC. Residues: CASSLVGVRESGANVLTF.

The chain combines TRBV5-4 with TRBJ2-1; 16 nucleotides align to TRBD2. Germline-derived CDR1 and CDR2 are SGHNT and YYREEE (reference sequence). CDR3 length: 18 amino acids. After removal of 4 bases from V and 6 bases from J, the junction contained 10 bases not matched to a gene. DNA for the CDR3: TGTGCCAGCAGCCCCAAAGGGACTAGCGGGAGGGCCCGCAATGAGCAGTTCTTC. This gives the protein CASSPKGTSGRARNEQFF.

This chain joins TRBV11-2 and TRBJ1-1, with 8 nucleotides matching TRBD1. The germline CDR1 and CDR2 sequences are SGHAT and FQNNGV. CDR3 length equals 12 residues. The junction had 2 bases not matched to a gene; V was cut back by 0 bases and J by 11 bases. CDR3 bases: TGTGCCAGCAGCTTAGAACAGGGGGTTGCTTTCTTT. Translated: CASSLEQGVAFF.

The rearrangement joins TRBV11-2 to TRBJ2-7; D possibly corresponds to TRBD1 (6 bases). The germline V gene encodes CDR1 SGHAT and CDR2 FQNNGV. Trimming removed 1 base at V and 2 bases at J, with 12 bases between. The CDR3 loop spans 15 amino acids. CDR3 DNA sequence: TGTGCCAGCAGCTTAGCGGCAGGGGATCCCTACGAGCAGTACTTC. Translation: CASSLAAGDPYEQYF.

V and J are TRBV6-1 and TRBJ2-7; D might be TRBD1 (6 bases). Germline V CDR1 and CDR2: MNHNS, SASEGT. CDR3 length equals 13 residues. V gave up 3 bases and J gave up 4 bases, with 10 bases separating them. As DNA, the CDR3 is TGTGCCAGCAGTGAGGGGACAACATACGAGCAGTACTTC. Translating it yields CASSEGTTYEQYF.

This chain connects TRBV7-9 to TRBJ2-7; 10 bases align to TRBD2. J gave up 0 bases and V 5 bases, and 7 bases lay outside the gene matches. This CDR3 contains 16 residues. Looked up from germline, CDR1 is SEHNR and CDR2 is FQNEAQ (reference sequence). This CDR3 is CASSGGLAANSYEQYF. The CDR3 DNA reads TGTGCCAGCAGCGGTGGACTAGCGGCAAACTCCTACGAGCAGTACTTC.

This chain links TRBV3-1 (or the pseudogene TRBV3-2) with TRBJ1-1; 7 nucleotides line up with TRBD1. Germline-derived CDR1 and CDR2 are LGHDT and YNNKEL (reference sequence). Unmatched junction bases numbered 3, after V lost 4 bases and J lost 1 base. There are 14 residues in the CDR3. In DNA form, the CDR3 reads TGTGCCAGCAGCCTGCGGGACAGGAACACTGAAGCTTTCTTT. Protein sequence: CASSLRDRNTEAFF.

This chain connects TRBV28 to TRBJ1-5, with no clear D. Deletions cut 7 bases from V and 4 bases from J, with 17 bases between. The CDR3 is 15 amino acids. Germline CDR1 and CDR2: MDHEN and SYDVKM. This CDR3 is CASTDGHMINQPQHF. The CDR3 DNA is TGTGCCAGCACGGATGGGCACATGATAAATCAGCCCCAGCATTTT.

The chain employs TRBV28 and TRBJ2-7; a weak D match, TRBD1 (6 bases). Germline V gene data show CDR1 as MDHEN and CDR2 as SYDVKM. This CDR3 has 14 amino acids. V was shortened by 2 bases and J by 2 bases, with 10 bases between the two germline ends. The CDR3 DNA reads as TGTGCCAGCAGTTTAACAGGGCCCCCCTACGAGCAGTACTTC. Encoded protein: CASSLTGPPYEQYF.

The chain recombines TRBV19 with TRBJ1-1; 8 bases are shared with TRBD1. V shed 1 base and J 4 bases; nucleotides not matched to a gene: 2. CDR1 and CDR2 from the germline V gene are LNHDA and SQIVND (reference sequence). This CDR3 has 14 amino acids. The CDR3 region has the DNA TGTGCCAGTAGTATAGGGACAGGGTTCACTGAAGCTTTCTTT. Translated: CASSIGTGFTEAFF.

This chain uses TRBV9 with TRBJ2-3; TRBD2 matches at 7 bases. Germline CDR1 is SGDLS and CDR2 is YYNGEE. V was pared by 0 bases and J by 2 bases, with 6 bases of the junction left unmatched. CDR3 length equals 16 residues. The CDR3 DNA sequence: TGTGCCAGCAGCGTAGGTCTAGCGGCTATCACAGATACGCAGTATTTT. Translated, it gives CASSVGLAAITDTQYF.

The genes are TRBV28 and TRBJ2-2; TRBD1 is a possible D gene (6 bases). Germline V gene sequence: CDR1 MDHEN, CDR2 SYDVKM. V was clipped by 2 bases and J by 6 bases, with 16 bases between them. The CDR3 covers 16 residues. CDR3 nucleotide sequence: TGTGCCAGCAGTTTACCCAACGGACAGATAGCCGGGGAGCTGTTTTTT. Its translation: CASSLPNGQIAGELFF.

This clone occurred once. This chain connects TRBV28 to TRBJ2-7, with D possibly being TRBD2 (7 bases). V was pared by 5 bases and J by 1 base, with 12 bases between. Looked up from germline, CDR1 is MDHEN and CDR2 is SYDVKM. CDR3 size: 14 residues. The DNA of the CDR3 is TGTGCCAGCAGTAAGGGGGAGGGATCCTACGAGCAGTACTTC. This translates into CASSKGEGSYEQYF.

The CDR3 loop is CASSPDRTYGYTF. In DNA form, the CDR3 reads TGTGCCAGCAGCCCAGACAGGACGTATGGCTACACCTTC. This chain links TRBV7-2 with TRBJ1-2; a weak D match, TRBD1 (6 bases). V shed 5 bases and J shed 5 bases, with 12 bases lying between them. Germline lookup yields CDR1 SGHTA and CDR2 FQGNSA. This CDR3 is 13 amino acids long.